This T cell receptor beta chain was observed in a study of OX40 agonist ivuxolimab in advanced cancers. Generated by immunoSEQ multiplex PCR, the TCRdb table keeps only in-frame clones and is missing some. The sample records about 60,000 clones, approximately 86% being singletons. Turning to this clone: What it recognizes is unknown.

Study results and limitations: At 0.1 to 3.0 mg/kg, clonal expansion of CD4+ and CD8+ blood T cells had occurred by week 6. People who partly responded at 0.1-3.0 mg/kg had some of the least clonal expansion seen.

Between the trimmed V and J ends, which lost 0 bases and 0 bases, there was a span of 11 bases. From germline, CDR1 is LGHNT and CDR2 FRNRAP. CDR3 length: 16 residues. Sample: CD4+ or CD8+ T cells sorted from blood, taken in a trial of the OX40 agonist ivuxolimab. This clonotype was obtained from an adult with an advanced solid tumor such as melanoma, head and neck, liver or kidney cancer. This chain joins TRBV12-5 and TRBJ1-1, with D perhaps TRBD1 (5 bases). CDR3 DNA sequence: TGTGCTAGTGGTTTGGTAATCCGGGGGTTGAACACTGAAGCTTTCTTT. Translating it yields CASGLVIRGLNTEAFF.